The 22 T cell receptor beta chains given below trace back to one sample, sequenced in a study of T cell responses to AZD1222 COVID-19 vaccine. Sequenced by immunoSEQ multiplex PCR; TCRdb stores in-frame clones only, minus some. The sample has about 150,000 clones, about 91% seen once. The sequenced sample was peripheral blood, obtained on day 0 of AZD1222 vaccination. Receptor source: an adult in good health.

This sequence joins TRBV7-2 and TRBJ1-1; 8 bases are shared with TRBD1. With 5 bases clipped from V and 5 bases from J, the junction kept 7 bases outside the gene matches. Germline lookup yields CDR1 SGHTA and CDR2 FQGNSA. The CDR3 spans 14 residues. Here the CDR3 DNA reads TGTGCCAGCAGCCCTAGGACAGGGAGGACTGAAGCTTTCTTT. Encoded protein: CASSPRTGRTEAFF.

The chain combines TRBV5-4 with TRBJ2-2, with D possibly TRBD2 on 6 matching bases. The CDR3 runs 15 residues. Trimming removed 6 bases from V and 3 bases from J, with 15 bases in between. Germline CDR1 is SGHNT and CDR2 is YYREEE (reference sequence). This CDR3 is CASTPTKRDTGELFF. In nucleotides, the CDR3 is TGTGCCAGCACCCCCACTAAGCGGGACACCGGGGAGCTGTTTTTT.

The V call is TRBV6-1, the J call TRBJ1-5, with 11 bases fitting TRBD1. The V and J ends lost 3 bases and 2 bases, in that order; junction bases with no gene match: 6. From germline, CDR1 is MNHNS and CDR2 SASEGT. The CDR3 totals 17 residues. CDR3 in DNA: TGTGCCAGCAGTGAGGTACCGGGACAGGGGGGCAATCAGCCCCAGCATTTT. Protein: CASSEVPGQGGNQPQHF.

The chain carries TRBV29-1 and TRBJ2-1, with 13 bases fitting TRBD2. CDR3 length equals 13 residues. V lost 5 bases and J lost 7; bases outside the gene matches: 2. Looked up from germline, CDR1 is SQVTM and CDR2 is ANQGSEA. Written as DNA, the CDR3 is TGCAGCGTTACGGGACTAGCGGGAAATGAGCAGTTCTTC. It yields the protein CSVTGLAGNEQFF.

CDR3 bases: TGTGCCAGAAGCCCCCAGGGGCGCGAGACCCAGTACTTC. Translated, it gives CARSPQGRETQYF. The V call is TRBV5-3, the J call TRBJ2-5; tentative D call: TRBD1 (6 bases). TRBV5-3 is an ORF, and what it does is uncertain. There are 13 residues in the CDR3. The germline V and J ends were trimmed by 4 bases and 5 bases, with 12 bases remaining between them.

This clone was counted once. The V and J genes are TRBV6-5 and TRBJ1-5, with a weak D call TRBD1 (6 bases). CDR1 is MNHEY, CDR2 SVGAGI, per germline. The V gene lost 4 bases and the J gene lost 4 bases, with 14 bases spanning the gap. The CDR3 is made up of 15 amino acids. In DNA, the CDR3 is TGTGCCAGCAGTTTCCTTGGACAGACTAATCAGCCCCAGCATTTT. Its translation: CASSFLGQTNQPQHF.

The genes are TRBV9 and TRBJ2-5; D gene uncertain. Trimming took off 3 bases at V and 8 bases at J, with 20 bases between the two ends. The CDR3 spans 15 residues. Germline-derived CDR1 and CDR2 are SGDLS and YYNGEE. CDR3 region: CASSETSAPPATQYF. The CDR3 DNA follows: TGTGCCAGCAGCGAAACCAGCGCCCCGCCGGCTACCCAGTACTTC.

The chain links TRBV23-1 to TRBJ2-7, with 9 bases matching TRBD1. TRBV23-1 is identified as an open reading frame with a role that is uncertain. CDR3 length: 16 residues. V dropped 0 bases and J dropped 6; count of bases not matched to a gene: 9. CDR3 sequence reads: CASSQSGTGPFGEQYF. In DNA form, the CDR3 reads TGCGCCAGCAGTCAATCGGGGACAGGGCCCTTTGGCGAGCAGTACTTC.

This chain connects TRBV27 to TRBJ1-1, with no clear D. Germline V CDR1 and CDR2: MNHEY, SMNVEV (reference sequence). With 5 bases removed from V and 1 base from J, the gap between germline ends came to 11 bases. The CDR3 totals 14 residues. CDR3: CASSKIGRNTEAFF. The CDR3 nucleotides read TGTGCCAGCAGTAAGATTGGAAGGAACACTGAAGCTTTCTTT.

The chain has TRBV10-2 and TRBJ1-2; possible D gene TRBD1, 5 bases. Trimming pared 3 bases from V and 8 bases from J, leaving 13 bases between. There are 13 residues in the CDR3. Germline CDR1 reads WSHSY; CDR2 reads SAAADI. Written as DNA, the CDR3 is TGCGCCAGCAGTGACGACAGTCCGGGGGGCTACACCTTC. Translated, it gives CASSDDSPGGYTF.

The V gene is TRBV25-1, the J gene TRBJ1-6, with no clear D. Trimming pared 4 bases from V and 10 bases from J, leaving 8 bases between. Germline CDR1 and CDR2: MGHDK and SYGVNS. This CDR3 comprises 12 residues. The CDR3 DNA reads as TGTGCCAGCAGTGTTGGGGAGTCACCCCTCCACTTT. Protein sequence: CASSVGESPLHF.

This sequence joins TRBV7-9 and TRBJ2-1, with a tentative D call TRBD2 (5 bases). Trimming pared 5 bases from V and 0 bases from J, leaving 14 bases between. The CDR3 contains 16 residues. The germline V gene encodes CDR1 SEHNR and CDR2 FQNEAQ (reference sequence). CDR3 DNA: TGTGCCAGCAGCCCGGGGATGGGGAGCTCCTACAATGAGCAGTTCTTC. Amino acids: CASSPGMGSSYNEQFF.

V and J are TRBV2 and TRBJ1-3, with D unresolved. The germline gives CDR1 SNHLY, CDR2 FYNNEI. The ends were cut back, 7 bases at V and 0 bases at J, with 16 bases in the middle. The CDR3 has 16 residues. CDR3 coding DNA: TGTGCCAGCACCCTGGACGGTCAGAGCTCTGGAAACACCATATATTTT. This translates into CASTLDGQSSGNTIYF.

CDR3 nucleotides: TGTGCCAGCAGCCAAGAAACTAGCGGGGGCTACAATGAGCAGTTCTTC. Residues: CASSQETSGGYNEQFF. This rearrangement joins TRBV4-2 to TRBJ2-1; 11 bases map to TRBD2. Trimming at V came to 0 bases and at J to 3 bases, leaving 1 base not matched to a gene. Germline V gene sequence: CDR1 LGHNA, CDR2 YNFKEQ. The length of the CDR3 is 16 residues.

This clone was detected once. The chain couples TRBV6-4 to TRBJ2-2, with 10 positions matching TRBD1. CDR3 length: 15 amino acids. The germline CDR1 and CDR2 sequences are MRHNA and SNTAGT. The junction had 5 bases not matched to a gene; V was cut back by 4 bases and J by 6 bases. CDR3 sequence: CASSAGQGKAGELFF. For the CDR3, the DNA is TGTGCCAGCAGTGCGGGACAGGGGAAGGCCGGGGAGCTGTTTTTT.

The rearrangement uses TRBV7-9 and TRBJ1-5; the D gene is possibly TRBD1 (5 bases). Germline values: CDR1 SEHNR, CDR2 FQNEAQ (reference sequence). Trimming took 2 bases from V and 0 from J, leaving 20 bases between them. This CDR3 comprises 19 residues. The CDR3: CASSLYGGSLVYSNQPQHF. For the CDR3, the DNA is TGTGCCAGCAGCTTATACGGGGGGTCCTTAGTCTATAGCAATCAGCCCCAGCATTTT.

The chain recombines TRBV27 with TRBJ1-1, with TRBD1 matching 9 bases. After removal of 5 bases from V and 4 bases from J, the junction contained 8 bases not matched to a gene. Germline assignment: CDR1 MNHEY and CDR2 SMNVEV (reference sequence). The CDR3 is 15 residues long. CDR3 DNA: TGTGCCAGCAGTACCACAGGGGGCTGGCGCACTGAAGCTTTCTTT. This codes for CASSTTGGWRTEAFF.

CDR3 sequence: CASSPPLRGYQETQYF. For the CDR3, the DNA is TGTGCCAGCTCACCACCACTCCGGGGATACCAAGAGACCCAGTACTTC. The chain has TRBV18 and TRBJ2-5, with a possible D match to TRBD2 (5 bases). The CDR3 extends over 16 amino acids. The V and J ends lost 0 bases and 0 bases respectively, with 11 bases between them. Germline V lookup: CDR1 KGHSH, CDR2 LQKENI.

The table lists this clone with a count of one. V usage is TRBV24-1 and J usage is TRBJ2-2, with D possibly matching TRBD2 (7 bases). Germline V gene data show CDR1 as KGHDR and CDR2 as SFDVKD. The CDR3 is 14 residues long. Trimming stripped 8 bases from V and 5 bases from J, with 14 bases between. This CDR3 reads CATNAGADTGELFF. DNA of the CDR3: TGTGCCACCAACGCGGGGGCCGATACCGGGGAGCTGTTTTTT.

The rearrangement uses TRBV7-9 and TRBJ2-1; TRBD2 matches at 8 bases. This CDR3 spans 16 amino acids. The junction had 16 bases not matched to a gene; V was cut back by 3 bases and J by 12 bases. The V gene's germline CDR1 is SEHNR and CDR2 FQNEAQ (reference sequence). Here the CDR3 DNA reads TGTGCCAGCAGCTTTCGGGCGGGGGGCCCTCTCGATGGGCAGTTCTTC. It translates to CASSFRAGGPLDGQFF.

The J gene is TRBJ1-5, the V gene TRBV18; D remains unclear. The V gene lost 0 bases and the J gene lost 1 base, with 4 bases spanning the gap. This CDR3 has 14 residues. The germline V gene has CDR1 KGHSH and CDR2 LQKENI. This chain's CDR3 is CASSPPSSNQPQHF. The CDR3 DNA follows: TGTGCCAGCTCACCACCGAGCAGCAATCAGCCCCAGCATTTT.

This chain joins TRBV5-5 and TRBJ2-4, with 10 bases that match TRBD1. V shed 3 bases, J shed 8 bases, and the junction held 8 bases outside the gene matches. Germline V gives CDR1 SGHKS, CDR2 YYEKEE (reference sequence). This CDR3 spans 15 amino acids. The CDR3 region is CASSSHRDRGYIQYF. CDR3 DNA sequence: TGTGCCAGCAGCTCACACCGGGACAGGGGCTACATTCAGTACTTC.